The rows below give T cell receptor beta chains drawn from one sample of a study of CD8 T cell repertoires and HIV-1 epitope variants. Profiling relied on immunoSEQ multiplex PCR, and the TCRdb table lists in-frame clones only, not all of them. The sample yields over 5,000 clones, roughly 69% seen once. These TCRs are of unknown antigen specificity. Sequenced input: cultured CD8+ T cells derived from PBMCs. These receptors all come from a male donor with HIV. The CDR3 runs from the conserved cysteine through the conserved F or W.

>TRBV7-2|TRBJ2-7
CASAPMGSYEQYF
>TRBV7-6|TRBJ1-5
CASSQGQSNQPQHF
>TRBV28|TRBJ2-7
CASSLWGAGTSDYEQYF
>TRBV9|TRBJ1-3
CASSAGTESSGNTIYF
>TRBV7-9|TRBJ2-5
CASSLIYQETQYF
>TRBV27|TRBJ2-7
CASSPISTSGSSYEQYF
>TRBV29-1|TRBJ1-3
CSVVLPSGNTIYF
>TRBV15|TRBJ2-2
CATTARVENTGELFF
>TRBV27|TRBJ1-5
CASSPDRARSNQPQHF
>TRBV27|TRBJ1-2
CASSFWPLSDGYTF
>TRBV6-6|TRBJ1-1
CASSTFQVPTEAFF
>TRBV4-1|TRBJ2-3
CASSQPETDTQYF
>TRBV7-2|TRBJ1-1
CASSLRNLNTEAFF
>TRBV27|TRBJ1-2
CASSFEGISGGYTF
>TRBV19|TRBJ2-7
CASSIGQGPTYEQYF
>TRBV6-4|TRBJ2-6
CASSDDRGAGANVLTF
>TRBV19|TRBJ1-1
CASSIDRTPEAFF
>TRBV6-5|TRBJ1-2
CASSYSSGGDGYTF
>TRBV4-3|TRBJ1-1
CASSQDHDRVTEAFF
>TRBV4-2|TRBJ1-2
CASSQEVRGLKKGYGYTF
>TRBV6-1|TRBJ2-6
CASSEATRVTGTANVLTF
>TRBV14|TRBJ2-3
CASSQGESQYF
>TRBV7-2|TRBJ2-1
CASSLDGTSGGSEQFF
>TRBV11-2|TRBJ1-5
CASSSTGNGNQPQHF
>TRBV11-2|TRBJ2-1
CASSFRDSYNEQFF
>TRBV15|TRBJ2-7
CATSRDRGVGTEQYF
>TRBV7-2|TRBJ2-2
CASSLDWRERRGGELFF
>TRBV28|TRBJ2-7
CASSLISGIDEQYF
>TRBV28|TRBJ2-2
CASRSRGAGRTGELFF
>TRBV11-2|TRBJ2-2
CASSGGVGESNTGELFF
>TRBV28|TRBJ2-7
CASSLIDRNLGQYF